A selection of T cell receptor beta chains follows, all from one sample in a study of human T cells and chemical hapten exposure. TCRdb re-derived calls from the RACE reads in MiXCR, one entry per CDR3 protein. The sample has just over 350,000 distinct CDR3 sequences; about 6.9% are singletons. The sample consisted of whole blood, taken in connection with sensitization to the hapten diphenylcyclopropenone (DPC). Every receptor here comes from a woman younger than 30 with alopecia areata. Some clones in this sample may be carry-over from other donors' samples. Both conserved end residues are trimmed from each CDR3. Fields, in order: J gene, V gene, CDR3 protein.

J gene: TRBJ1-1
V gene: TRBV7-2
CDR3 protein: ASSLERGPAF

J gene: TRBJ1-5
V gene: TRBV29-1
CDR3 protein: SVRDSNQPQH

J gene: TRBJ1-2
V gene: TRBV15
CDR3 protein: ATSFTGRSYGYT

J gene: TRBJ2-7
V gene: TRBV29-1
CDR3 protein: SALAEAFEQY

J gene: TRBJ2-7
V gene: TRBV2
CDR3 protein: ASSSPWGTGDEQY

J gene: TRBJ1-3
V gene: TRBV4-2
CDR3 protein: ASSQDRGTDTIY

J gene: TRBJ1-6
V gene: TRBV5-1
CDR3 protein: ASSIDAYNSPLH

J gene: TRBJ1-6
V gene: TRBV9
CDR3 protein: ASGAHSPLH

J gene: TRBJ1-2
V gene: TRBV27
CDR3 protein: ASSYAGEGYGYT

J gene: TRBJ2-3
V gene: TRBV27
CDR3 protein: ASSSPTSGYTDTQY

J gene: TRBJ1-1
V gene: TRBV9
CDR3 protein: ASRGLRDTEAF

J gene: TRBJ2-3
V gene: TRBV7-2
CDR3 protein: ASSFVGTDTQY

J gene: TRBJ1-1
V gene: TRBV7-8
CDR3 protein: ASSLVEAGVTEAF

J gene: TRBJ1-1
V gene: TRBV11-1
CDR3 protein: ASSLRGQYPEAF

J gene: TRBJ2-7
V gene: TRBV5-5
CDR3 protein: ASSPLQGLYEQY

J gene: TRBJ1-1
V gene: TRBV20-1
CDR3 protein: SARDLRLPNTEAF

J gene: TRBJ2-5
V gene: TRBV13
CDR3 protein: ASSLRLVQETQY

J gene: TRBJ2-7
V gene: TRBV12-5
CDR3 protein: ASGLSGGLSYEQY